This TCR beta chain emerged from a study of shared clonotypes between healthy human individuals. An even split of each subset's genomic DNA across several immunoSEQ plates was performed. The sorted-subset replicate PCRs were given about 200 ng DNA, which is around 29,000 T cell genomes. This table comes from immunoSEQ multiplex PCR, and its TCRdb copy is limited to in-frame clones, with some not included. This sample has about 1,900,000 clones; about 95% occur once, and the top ten carry roughly 1.2%. Regarding this clone: Its antigen is unidentified.

Naive CD8 isolation took CD45RO-negative cells positively selected for CCR7 and excluded terminally differentiated effector memory CD45RA+ cells. General study results and limits: Despite large depth, sorted-subset datasets appeared incompletely sequenced. Genetic and exposure-history diversity was limited by the few donors.

V lost 3 bases and J lost 6; bases outside the gene matches: 3. The CDR3 is made up of 14 amino acids. Germline V lookup: CDR1 MDHEN, CDR2 SYDVKM. This clonotype originated in a young man in good health. The sample taken for sequencing was naive CD8+ T cells sorted from blood. The V gene is TRBV28, the J gene TRBJ2-2; 8 nucleotides line up with TRBD1. CDR3 sequence reads: CASSFRQGSGELFF. CDR3 nucleotide sequence: TGTGCCAGCAGTTTCCGACAGGGGTCCGGGGAGCTGTTTTTT.